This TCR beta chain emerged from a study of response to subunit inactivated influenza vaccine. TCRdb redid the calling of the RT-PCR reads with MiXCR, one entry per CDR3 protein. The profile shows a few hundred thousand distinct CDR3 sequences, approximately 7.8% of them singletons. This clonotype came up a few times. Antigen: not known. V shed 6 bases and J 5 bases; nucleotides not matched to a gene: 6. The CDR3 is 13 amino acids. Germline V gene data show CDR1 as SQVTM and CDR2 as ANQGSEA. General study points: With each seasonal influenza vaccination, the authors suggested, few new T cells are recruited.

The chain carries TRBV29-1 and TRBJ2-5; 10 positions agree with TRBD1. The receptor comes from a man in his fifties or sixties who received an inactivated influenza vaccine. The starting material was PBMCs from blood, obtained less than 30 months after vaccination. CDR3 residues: CSVRDRGWETQYF. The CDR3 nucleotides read TGCAGCGTCCGGGACAGGGGCTGGGAGACCCAGTACTTC.